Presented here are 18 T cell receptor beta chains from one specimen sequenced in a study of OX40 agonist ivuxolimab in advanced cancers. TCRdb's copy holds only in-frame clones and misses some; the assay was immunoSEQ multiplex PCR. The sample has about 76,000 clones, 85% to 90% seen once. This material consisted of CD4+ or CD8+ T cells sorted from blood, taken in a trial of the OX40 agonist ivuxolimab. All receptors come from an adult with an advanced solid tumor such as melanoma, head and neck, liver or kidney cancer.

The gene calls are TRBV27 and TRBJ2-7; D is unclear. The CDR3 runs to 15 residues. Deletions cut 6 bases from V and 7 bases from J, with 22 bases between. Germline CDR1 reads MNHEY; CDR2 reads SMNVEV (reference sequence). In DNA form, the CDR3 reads TGTGCCAGCAGCACCCGTGATTCGCCCTTAAATGAGCAGTACTTC. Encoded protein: CASSTRDSPLNEQYF.

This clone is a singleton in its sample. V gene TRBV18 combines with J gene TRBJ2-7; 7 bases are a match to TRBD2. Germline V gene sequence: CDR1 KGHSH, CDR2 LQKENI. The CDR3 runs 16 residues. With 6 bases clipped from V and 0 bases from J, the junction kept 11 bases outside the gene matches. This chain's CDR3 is CASSLWGGTSSYEQYF. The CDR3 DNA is TGTGCCAGCTCTCTATGGGGGGGAACAAGCTCCTACGAGCAGTACTTC.

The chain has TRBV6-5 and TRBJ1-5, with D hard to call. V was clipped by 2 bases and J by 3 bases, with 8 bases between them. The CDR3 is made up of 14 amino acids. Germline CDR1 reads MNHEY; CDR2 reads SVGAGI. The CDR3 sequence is CASSYGQNNQPQHF. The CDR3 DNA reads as TGTGCCAGCAGTTACGGGCAGAACAATCAGCCCCAGCATTTT.

CDR3 region: CASSYSTGGPDEQFF. CDR3 nucleotide sequence: TGTGCCAGCAGTTACTCTACGGGAGGGCCCGATGAGCAGTTCTTC. The chain employs TRBV6-5 and TRBJ2-1; 8 positions match TRBD2. The CDR3 is made up of 15 amino acids. Germline lookup yields CDR1 MNHEY and CDR2 SVGAGI. V lost 0 bases, J lost 8 bases, and 6 bases stayed unmatched.

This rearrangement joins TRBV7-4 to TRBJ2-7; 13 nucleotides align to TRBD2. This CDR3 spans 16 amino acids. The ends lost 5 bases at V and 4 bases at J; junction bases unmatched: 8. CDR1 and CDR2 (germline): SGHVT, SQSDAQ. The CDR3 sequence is CASSRTSGSRSYEQYF. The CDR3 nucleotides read TGTGCCAGCAGCAGGACTAGCGGGAGCAGGAGTTACGAGCAGTACTTC.

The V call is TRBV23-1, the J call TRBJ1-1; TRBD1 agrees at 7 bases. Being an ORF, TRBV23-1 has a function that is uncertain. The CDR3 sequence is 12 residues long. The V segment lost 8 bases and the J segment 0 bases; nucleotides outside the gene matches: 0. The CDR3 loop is CASGQVNTEAFF. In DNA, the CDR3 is TGCGCCAGCGGACAGGTGAACACTGAAGCTTTCTTT.

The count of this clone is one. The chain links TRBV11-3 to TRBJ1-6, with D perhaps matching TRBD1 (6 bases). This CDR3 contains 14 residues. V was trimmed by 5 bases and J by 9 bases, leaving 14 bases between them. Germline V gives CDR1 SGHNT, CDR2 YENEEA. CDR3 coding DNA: TGTGCCAGCAGCCCGTCACAGGGAGGTTCACCCCTCCACTTT. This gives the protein CASSPSQGGSPLHF.

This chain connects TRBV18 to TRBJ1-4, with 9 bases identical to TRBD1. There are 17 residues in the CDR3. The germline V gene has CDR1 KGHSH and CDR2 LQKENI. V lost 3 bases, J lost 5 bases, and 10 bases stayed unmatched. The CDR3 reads CASSPRFIGTGNEKLFF. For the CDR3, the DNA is TGTGCCAGCTCACCGCGATTCATCGGGACAGGGAATGAAAAACTGTTTTTT.

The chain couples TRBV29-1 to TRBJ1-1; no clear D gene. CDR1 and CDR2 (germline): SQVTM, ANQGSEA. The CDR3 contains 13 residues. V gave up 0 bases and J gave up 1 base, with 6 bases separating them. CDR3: CSVEDGQNTEAFF. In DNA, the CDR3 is TGCAGCGTTGAAGACGGGCAGAACACTGAAGCTTTCTTT.

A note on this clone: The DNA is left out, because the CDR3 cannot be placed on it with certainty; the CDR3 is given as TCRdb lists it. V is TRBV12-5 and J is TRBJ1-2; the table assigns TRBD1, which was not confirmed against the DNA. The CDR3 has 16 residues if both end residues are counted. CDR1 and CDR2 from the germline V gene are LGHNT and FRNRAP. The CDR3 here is CASGLGTGQMNYGYTF.

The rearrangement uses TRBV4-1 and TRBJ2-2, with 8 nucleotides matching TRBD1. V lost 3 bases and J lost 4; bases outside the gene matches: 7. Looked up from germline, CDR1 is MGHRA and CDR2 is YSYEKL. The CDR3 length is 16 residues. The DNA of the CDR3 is TGCGCCAGCAGCCACCTCTTCAGGGGGCGCACCGGGGAGCTGTTTTTT. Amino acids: CASSHLFRGRTGELFF.

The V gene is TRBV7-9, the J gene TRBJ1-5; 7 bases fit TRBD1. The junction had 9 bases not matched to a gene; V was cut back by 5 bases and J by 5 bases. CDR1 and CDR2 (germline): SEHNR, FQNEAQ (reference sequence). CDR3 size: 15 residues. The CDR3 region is CASSRDRGIDQPQHF. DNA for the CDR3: TGTGCCAGCAGCCGGGACAGAGGGATAGATCAGCCCCAGCATTTT. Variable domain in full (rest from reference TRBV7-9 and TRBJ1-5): DTGVSQNPRHKITKRGQNVTFRCDPISEHNRLYWYRQTLGQGPEFLTYFQNEAQLEKSRLLSDRFSAERPKGSFSTLEIQRTEQGDSAMYLCASSRDRGIDQPQHFGDGTRLSIL.

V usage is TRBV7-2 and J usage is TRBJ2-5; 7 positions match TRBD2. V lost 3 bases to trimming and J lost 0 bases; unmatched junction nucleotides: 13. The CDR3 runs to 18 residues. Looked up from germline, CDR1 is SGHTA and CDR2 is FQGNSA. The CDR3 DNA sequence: TGTGCCAGCAGCTTCCCGCGGGCTAGCGGAATGTACCAAGAGACCCAGTACTTC. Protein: CASSFPRASGMYQETQYF.

The CDR3 coding sequence is TGCAGCGTCCTTGGGCGGGCCGGGGAGCTGTTTTTT. Protein product: CSVLGRAGELFF. J is TRBJ2-2 and V is TRBV29-1; D perhaps matches TRBD2 (5 bases). The germline gives CDR1 SQVTM, CDR2 ANQGSEA. V was shortened by 6 bases and J by 6 bases, with 11 bases between the two germline ends. The CDR3 loop spans 12 amino acids.

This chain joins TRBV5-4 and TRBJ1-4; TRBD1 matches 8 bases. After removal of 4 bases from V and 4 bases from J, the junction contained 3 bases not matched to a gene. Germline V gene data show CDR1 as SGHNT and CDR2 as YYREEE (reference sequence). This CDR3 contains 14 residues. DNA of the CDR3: TGTGCCAGCAGCCCGGGACAGGATAATGAAAAACTGTTTTTT. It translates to CASSPGQDNEKLFF.

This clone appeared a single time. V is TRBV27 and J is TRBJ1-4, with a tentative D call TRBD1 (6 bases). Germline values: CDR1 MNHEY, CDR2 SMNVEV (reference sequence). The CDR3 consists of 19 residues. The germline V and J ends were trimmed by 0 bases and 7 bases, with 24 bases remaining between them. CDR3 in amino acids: CASSLSPGGSFSGGEKLFF. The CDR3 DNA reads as TGTGCCAGCAGTTTATCCCCTGGGGGCAGTTTTTCTGGCGGTGAAAAACTGTTTTTT.

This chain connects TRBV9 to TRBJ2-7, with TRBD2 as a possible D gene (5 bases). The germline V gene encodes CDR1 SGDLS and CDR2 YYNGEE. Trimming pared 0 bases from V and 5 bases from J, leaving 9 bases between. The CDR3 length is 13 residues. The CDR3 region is CASSVGSDHEQYF. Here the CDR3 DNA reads TGTGCCAGCAGCGTAGGTAGCGACCACGAGCAGTACTTC.

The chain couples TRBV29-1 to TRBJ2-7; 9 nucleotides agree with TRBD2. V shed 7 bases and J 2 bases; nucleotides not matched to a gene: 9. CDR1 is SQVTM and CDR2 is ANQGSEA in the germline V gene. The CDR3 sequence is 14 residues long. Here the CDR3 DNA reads TGCAGCGCCTGTAGCGGGAGCCCCCCCTACGAGCAGTACTTC. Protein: CSACSGSPPYEQYF.